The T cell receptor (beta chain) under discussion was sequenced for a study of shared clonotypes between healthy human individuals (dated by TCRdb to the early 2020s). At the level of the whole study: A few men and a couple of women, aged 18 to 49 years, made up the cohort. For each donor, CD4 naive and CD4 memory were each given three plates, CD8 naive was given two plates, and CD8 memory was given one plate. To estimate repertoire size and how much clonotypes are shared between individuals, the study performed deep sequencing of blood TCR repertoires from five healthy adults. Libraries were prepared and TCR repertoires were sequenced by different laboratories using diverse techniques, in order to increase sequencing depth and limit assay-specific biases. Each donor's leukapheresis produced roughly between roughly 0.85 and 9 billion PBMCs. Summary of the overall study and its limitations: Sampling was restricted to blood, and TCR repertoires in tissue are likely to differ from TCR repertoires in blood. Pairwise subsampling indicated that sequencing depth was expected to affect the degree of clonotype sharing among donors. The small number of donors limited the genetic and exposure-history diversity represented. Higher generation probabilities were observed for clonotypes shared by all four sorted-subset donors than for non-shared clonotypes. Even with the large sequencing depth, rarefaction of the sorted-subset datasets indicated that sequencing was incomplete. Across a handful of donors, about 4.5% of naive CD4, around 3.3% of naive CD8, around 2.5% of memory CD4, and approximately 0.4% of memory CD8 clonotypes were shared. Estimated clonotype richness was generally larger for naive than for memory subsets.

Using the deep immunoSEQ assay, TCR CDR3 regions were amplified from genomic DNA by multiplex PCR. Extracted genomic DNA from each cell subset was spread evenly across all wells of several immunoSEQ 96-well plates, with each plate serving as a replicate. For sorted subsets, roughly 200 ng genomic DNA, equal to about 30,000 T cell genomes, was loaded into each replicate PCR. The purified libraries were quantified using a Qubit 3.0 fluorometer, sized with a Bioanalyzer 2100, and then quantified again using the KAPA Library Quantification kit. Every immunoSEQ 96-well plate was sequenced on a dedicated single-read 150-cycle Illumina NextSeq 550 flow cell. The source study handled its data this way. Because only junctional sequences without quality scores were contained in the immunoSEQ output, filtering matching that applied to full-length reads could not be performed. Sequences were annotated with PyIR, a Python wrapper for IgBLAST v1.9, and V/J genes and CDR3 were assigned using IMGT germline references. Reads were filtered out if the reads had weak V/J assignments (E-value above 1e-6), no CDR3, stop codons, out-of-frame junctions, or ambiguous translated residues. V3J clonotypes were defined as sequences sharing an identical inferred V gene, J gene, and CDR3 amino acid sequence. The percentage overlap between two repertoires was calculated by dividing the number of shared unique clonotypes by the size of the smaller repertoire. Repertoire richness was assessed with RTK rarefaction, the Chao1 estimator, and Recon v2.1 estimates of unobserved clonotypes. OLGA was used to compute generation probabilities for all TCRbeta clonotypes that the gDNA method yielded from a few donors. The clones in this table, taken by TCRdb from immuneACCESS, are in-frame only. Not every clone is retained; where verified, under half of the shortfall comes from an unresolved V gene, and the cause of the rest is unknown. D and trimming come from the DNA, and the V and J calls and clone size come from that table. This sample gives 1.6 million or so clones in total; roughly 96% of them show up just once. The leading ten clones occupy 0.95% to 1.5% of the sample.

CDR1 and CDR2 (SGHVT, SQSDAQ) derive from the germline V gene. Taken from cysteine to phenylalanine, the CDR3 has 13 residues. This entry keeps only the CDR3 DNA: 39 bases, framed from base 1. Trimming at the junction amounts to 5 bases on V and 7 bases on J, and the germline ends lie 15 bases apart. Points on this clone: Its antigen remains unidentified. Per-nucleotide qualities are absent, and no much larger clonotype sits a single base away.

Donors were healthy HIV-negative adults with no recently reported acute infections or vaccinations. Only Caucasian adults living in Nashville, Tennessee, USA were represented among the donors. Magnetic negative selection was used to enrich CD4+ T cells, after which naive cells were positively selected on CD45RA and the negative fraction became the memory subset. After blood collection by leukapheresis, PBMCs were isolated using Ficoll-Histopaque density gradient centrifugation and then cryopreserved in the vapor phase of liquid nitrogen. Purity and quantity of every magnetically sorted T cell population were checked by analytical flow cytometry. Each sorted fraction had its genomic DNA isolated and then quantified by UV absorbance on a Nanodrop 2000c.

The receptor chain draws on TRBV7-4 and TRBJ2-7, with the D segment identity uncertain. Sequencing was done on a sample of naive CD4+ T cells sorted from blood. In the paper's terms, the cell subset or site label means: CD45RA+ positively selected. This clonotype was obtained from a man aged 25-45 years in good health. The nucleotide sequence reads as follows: TGTGCCAGCAGCCGCAGTGGGCTGTCGGAGCAGTACTTC. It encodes CASSRSGLSEQYF.